A single sample gave rise to the 31 T cell receptor beta chains below, sequenced in a study of cytomegalovirus exposure and HLA in healthy donors. The primer mix had 60 Vbeta and 13 Jbeta primers. This table comes from immunoSEQ multiplex PCR, and its TCRdb copy is limited to in-frame clones, with some not included. This table holds under 200,000 clones, under 80% found once. Material for sequencing was PBMCs. The receptors shown here come from a female donor in good health and CMV-seronegative.

The chain is built from TRBV6-4 and TRBJ2-1; 9 positions match TRBD1. With 2 bases clipped from V and 10 bases from J, the junction kept 0 bases outside the gene matches. The CDR3 covers 12 residues. The V gene's germline CDR1 is MRHNA and CDR2 SNTAGT. Here the CDR3 reads CASSDGQGEQFF. CDR3 nucleotides: TGTGCCAGCAGTGACGGACAGGGGGAGCAGTTCTTC.

The rearrangement links TRBV7-9 to TRBJ1-1, with D perhaps matching TRBD1 (5 bases). Germline V CDR1 and CDR2: SEHNR, FQNEAQ (reference sequence). The V and J ends lost 3 bases and 10 bases respectively, with 12 bases between them. The CDR3 spans 12 residues. The CDR3 here is CASSFPDSPAFF. CDR3 bases: TGTGCCAGCAGCTTCCCCGACAGTCCAGCTTTCTTT.

The CDR3 here is CASSLRTGTGGNSPLHF. In DNA, the CDR3 is TGTGCCAGCAGCCTACGAACCGGGACAGGGGGTAATTCACCCCTCCACTTT. The chain recombines TRBV14 with TRBJ1-6; TRBD1 matches 11 bases. J lost 6 bases, V lost 4 bases, and 8 bases had no gene match. The CDR3 loop spans 17 amino acids. CDR1 and CDR2 (germline): SGHDN, FVKESK. The full variable domain, its missing parts supplied by reference TRBV14 and TRBJ1-6, is EAGVTQFPSHSVIEKGQTVTLRCDPISGHDNLYWYRRVMGKEIKFLLHFVKESKQDESGMPNNRFLAERTGGTYSTLKVQPAELEDSGVYFCASSLRTGTGGNSPLHFGNGTRLTVT.

The table lists this clone with a few counts. The V and J genes are TRBV14 and TRBJ1-6; tentative D call: TRBD1 (5 bases). V was pared by 1 base and J by 9 bases, with 10 bases between. The germline V gene encodes CDR1 SGHDN and CDR2 FVKESK. This CDR3 has 14 residues. CDR3 bases: TGTGCCAGCAGCCAAGGTCAGGGCGGTTCACCCCTCCACTTT. Protein: CASSQGQGGSPLHF.

The chain is built from TRBV6-5 and TRBJ1-2; tentative D call: TRBD1 (6 bases). With 6 bases removed from V and 5 bases from J, the gap between germline ends came to 16 bases. Looked up from germline, CDR1 is MNHEY and CDR2 is SVGAGI. CDR3 length: 14 residues. Here the CDR3 reads CASSPRRGGYGYTF. CDR3 sequence (DNA): TGTGCCAGCAGCCCGCGCAGGGGTGGGTATGGCTACACCTTC.

This clone was detected only a few times. The chain is built from TRBV5-1 and TRBJ1-2, with 8 positions matching TRBD1. The CDR3 contains 17 residues. Germline V gives CDR1 SGHRS, CDR2 YFSETQ. The trim removed 0 bases at V and 8 bases at J, leaving 15 bases unmatched. The CDR3 sequence: CASSLDGTGTGGKGYTF. CDR3 coding DNA: TGCGCCAGCAGCTTGGATGGTACGGGGACAGGAGGAAAAGGCTACACCTTC.

The CDR3 DNA follows: TGTGCCAGCACCCCCCTTCCCGGACACAACACCGGGGAGCTGTTTTTT. Its protein is CASTPLPGHNTGELFF. The chain links TRBV28 to TRBJ2-2; TRBD1 is a possible D gene (5 bases). This CDR3 has 16 amino acids. Germline CDR1 reads MDHEN; CDR2 reads SYDVKM. V lost 7 bases to trimming and J lost 2 bases, with 17 bases between them.

The genes are TRBV30 and TRBJ1-1; D may be TRBD1 (5 bases). Germline V gives CDR1 GTSNPN, CDR2 SVGIG (reference sequence). Trimming removed 6 bases from V and 3 bases from J, with 14 bases in between. This CDR3 comprises 13 residues. CDR3 nucleotide sequence: TGTGCCTGCCGACCCGGGGGTCACACTGAAGCTTTCTTT. It is translated as CACRPGGHTEAFF.

V is TRBV30 and J is TRBJ2-7; TRBD2 matches at 8 bases. The V gene's germline CDR1 is GTSNPN and CDR2 SVGIG (reference sequence). The CDR3 sequence is 14 residues long. V was clipped by 2 bases and J by 2 bases; unmatched bases: 5. The CDR3 DNA follows: TGTGCCTGGAGTATTTCGGGAGGGCCCTACGAGCAGTACTTC. Translation gives CAWSISGGPYEQYF.

This clone was detected once. The chain couples TRBV6-5 to TRBJ1-3; the D is unclear. Germline V gives CDR1 MNHEY, CDR2 SVGAGI. This CDR3 has 13 residues. Trimming took off 0 bases at V and 3 bases at J, with 3 bases between the two ends. The CDR3 bases are TGTGCCAGCAGTTACTCCAGTGGAAACACCATATATTTT. It codes for CASSYSSGNTIYF.

The J gene is TRBJ2-3, the V gene TRBV6-6, with TRBD1 identical over 8 bases. This CDR3 has 16 amino acids. V shed 10 bases, J shed 3 bases, and the junction held 15 bases outside the gene matches. CDR1 is MNHNY and CDR2 is SVGAGI in the germline V gene (reference sequence). The CDR3 sequence: CATYASDRGGTDTQYF. In nucleotides, the CDR3 is TGTGCCACCTACGCCTCCGACAGGGGCGGGACAGATACGCAGTATTTT.

This rearrangement joins TRBV5-4 to TRBJ2-1, with 12 bases fitting TRBD2. Germline CDR1 is SGHNT and CDR2 is YYREEE (reference sequence). J lost 10 bases, V lost 9 bases, and 14 bases had no gene match. The length of the CDR3 is 15 residues. The CDR3 DNA reads as TGTGCCACCTATCAACCTAGCGGGGGGGCTCAAGAGCAGTTCTTC. Amino acid sequence: CATYQPSGGAQEQFF. The full variable domain, in which reference TRBV5-4 and TRBJ2-1 provide the parts outside the CDR3, is ETGVTQSPTHLIKTRGQQVTLRCSSQSGHNTVSWYQQALGQGPQFIFQYYREEENGRGNFPPRFSGLQFPNYSSELNVNALELDDSALYLCATYQPSGGAQEQFFGPGTRLTVL.

This clone has only a few counts. The chain combines TRBV4-1 with TRBJ1-1, with D possibly TRBD1 on 6 matching bases. V gave up 4 bases and J gave up 2 bases, with 11 bases separating them. CDR3 length equals 14 residues. The germline V gene encodes CDR1 MGHRA and CDR2 YSYEKL. The CDR3 spells CASSRTELNTEAFF. DNA of the CDR3: TGCGCCAGCAGCCGGACAGAATTAAACACTGAAGCTTTCTTT.

The J gene is TRBJ2-1, the V gene TRBV30; 11 bases are shared with TRBD2. J was trimmed by 6 bases and V by 5 bases; bases with no gene match: 3. This CDR3 comprises 13 residues. Germline V gene data show CDR1 as GTSNPN and CDR2 as SVGIG (reference sequence). CDR3 region: CAWELAGGNEQFF. CDR3 in DNA: TGTGCCTGGGAGCTAGCGGGAGGCAATGAGCAGTTCTTC.

The rearrangement uses TRBV6-5 and TRBJ2-1, with 10 bases identical to TRBD1. The CDR3 loop spans 15 amino acids. Germline trimming cut 7 bases from V and 4 bases from J; bases unmatched to any gene: 7. Germline V lookup: CDR1 MNHEY, CDR2 SVGAGI. The CDR3 DNA reads TGTGCCAGCAATCTGAGGACAGGGGGGTACAATGAGCAGTTCTTC. It codes for CASNLRTGGYNEQFF.

The genes are TRBV30 and TRBJ1-2; D uncertain. CDR1 and CDR2 from the germline V gene are GTSNPN and SVGIG (reference sequence). CDR3 size: 14 residues. V lost 5 bases and J 3 bases, leaving 16 bases between the germline ends. In DNA, the CDR3 is TGTGCCTGGGGGCTCGGAGGCTGGGACTATGGCTACACCTTC. It yields the protein CAWGLGGWDYGYTF.

This sequence joins TRBV4-3 and TRBJ2-6; D is undetermined. Germline-derived CDR1 and CDR2 are LGHNA and YSLEER. Trimming removed 0 bases at V and 0 bases at J, with 6 bases between. The CDR3 is 16 residues long. CDR3: CASSQDGFSGANVLTF. The DNA for the CDR3 is TGCGCCAGCAGCCAAGATGGCTTCTCTGGGGCCAACGTCCTGACTTTC.

This chain connects TRBV28 to TRBJ2-5, with D possibly being TRBD2 (6 bases). TRBJ2-7 explains the end of the DNA better; the J call may be wrong. This CDR3 is built from 13 residues. Germline V CDR1 and CDR2: MDHEN, SYDVKM. CDR3 sequence (DNA): TGTGCCAGCAGTTCGACTAGTTCTTACGAGCAGTACTTC. Its translation is CASSSTSSYEQYF.

The chain employs TRBV21-1 and TRBJ2-2; the table calls TRBD2, which could not be checked here. TRBV21-1 represents a pseudogene. There are 17 residues in the CDR3. The CDR3 nucleotides read TGTGCCAGCAGCAGAGTGACGCGTACCTCCGAACACCGGGGAGCTGTTTTT. This sequence encodes CASSRVTRTSEHRGAVF.

As for this clone: Other DNA variants within this sample encode the same CDR3. The V and J genes are TRBV5-4 and TRBJ1-1, with D perhaps TRBD1 (6 bases). Looked up from germline, CDR1 is SGHNT and CDR2 is YYREEE (reference sequence). V was pared by 4 bases and J by 4 bases, with 11 bases between. The CDR3 has 13 residues. The CDR3 sequence is CASSLIGGTEAFF. Here the CDR3 DNA reads TGTGCCAGCAGCCTCATAGGGGGCACTGAAGCTTTCTTT.

This clone was picked up a small number of times. This rearrangement joins TRBV5-1 to TRBJ1-1; TRBD1 is a possible D gene (5 bases). Trimming shortened V by 4 bases and J by 5 bases, and 15 bases separated the two germline ends. Germline V gene sequence: CDR1 SGHRS, CDR2 YFSETQ. The CDR3 is 14 residues long. The CDR3 sequence is CASSRSGDWTEAFF. DNA of the CDR3: TGCGCCAGCAGCCGTTCGGGGGATTGGACTGAAGCTTTCTTT.

The chain recombines TRBV5-1 with TRBJ2-7, with D possibly being TRBD1 (5 bases). The CDR3 loop spans 15 amino acids. V gave up 4 bases and J gave up 0 bases, with 14 bases separating them. Germline CDR1 SGHRS, CDR2 YFSETQ. The CDR3 protein is CASSHDSRSSYEQYF. For the CDR3, the DNA is TGCGCCAGCAGCCACGACAGTCGTAGCTCCTACGAGCAGTACTTC.

This clone has just one count. The V gene is TRBV6-5, the J gene TRBJ2-5; 7 bases map to TRBD2. V trimming: 8 bases; J trimming: 5 bases; junction bases outside the gene matches: 11. The germline gives CDR1 MNHEY, CDR2 SVGAGI. This CDR3 has 14 amino acids. CDR3 sequence: CASGGRAGAETQYF. CDR3 nucleotide sequence: TGTGCCAGCGGTGGTCGGGCGGGAGCCGAGACCCAGTACTTC.

This clone was counted a single time. This rearrangement joins TRBV30 to TRBJ1-2, with TRBD1 matching over 11 bases. J lost 5 bases, V lost 4 bases, and 12 bases had no gene match. The CDR3 covers 16 residues. Germline assignment: CDR1 GTSNPN and CDR2 SVGIG (reference sequence). CDR3 DNA sequence: TGTGCCTGGACTCCCGGGACAGGGGGAGTCAGGTATGGCTACACCTTC. Translated: CAWTPGTGGVRYGYTF.

The chain is built from TRBV30 and TRBJ2-5; 9 positions match TRBD2. V lost 1 base, J lost 4 bases, and 13 bases stayed unmatched. CDR1 is GTSNPN and CDR2 is SVGIG in the germline V gene (reference sequence). The CDR3 loop spans 17 amino acids. CDR3 nucleotide sequence: TGTGCCTGGAGTGGGGCGTGGGCGGGAGGGCTCGGAGAGACCCAGTACTTC. It codes for CAWSGAWAGGLGETQYF.

The rearrangement uses TRBV20-1 and TRBJ2-7; perhaps TRBD1 as D (5 bases). CDR1 is DFQATT, CDR2 SNEGSKA, per germline (reference sequence). The CDR3 length is 11 residues. In DNA, the CDR3 is TGCAGCACAGGAAGCTCCTACGAGCAGTACTTC. Residues: CSTGSSYEQYF.

The chain combines TRBV27 with TRBJ1-2; D not certain. The germline V gene encodes CDR1 MNHEY and CDR2 SMNVEV (reference sequence). The CDR3 consists of 13 residues. V was trimmed by 3 bases and J by 7 bases, leaving 12 bases between them. In DNA form, the CDR3 reads TGTGCCAGCAGTTTGGGCATCGACGGTGGCTACACCTTC. Translating it yields CASSLGIDGGYTF.

V is TRBV10-1 and J is TRBJ2-5; D gene uncertain. Trimming shortened V by 3 bases and J by 4 bases, and 18 bases separated the two germline ends. The CDR3 is made up of 16 amino acids. Germline V CDR1 and CDR2: WNHNN, SYGVQD (reference sequence). CDR3 region: CASSEGSRLSIETQYF. CDR3 nucleotides: TGCGCCAGCAGTGAAGGCTCGAGGTTGAGCATAGAGACCCAGTACTTC.

The V call is TRBV27, the J call TRBJ2-1; 8 nucleotides agree with TRBD2. CDR3 size: 15 residues. Germline CDR1 MNHEY, CDR2 SMNVEV (reference sequence). V shed 2 bases and J 7 bases; nucleotides not matched to a gene: 7. The CDR3 DNA reads as TGTGCCAGCAGTTTAGACGGGGGGGCCGGGAATGAGCAGTTCTTC. This gives the protein CASSLDGGAGNEQFF.

This clone came up once. The chain employs TRBV6-4 and TRBJ2-3, with D possibly being TRBD1 (6 bases). Germline V lookup: CDR1 MRHNA, CDR2 SNTAGT. Trimming stripped 3 bases from V and 3 bases from J, with 10 bases between. The CDR3 loop spans 14 amino acids. CDR3 nucleotides: TGTGCCAGCAGTGAGGGACACCGAACAGATACGCAGTATTTT. This translates into CASSEGHRTDTQYF.

V gene TRBV19 combines with J gene TRBJ2-7, with D tentatively TRBD2 (5 bases). The CDR3 is made up of 11 amino acids. Germline assignment: CDR1 LNHDA and CDR2 SQIVND (reference sequence). V was pared by 9 bases and J by 4 bases, with 10 bases between. The CDR3 sequence is CARKERYEQYF. The CDR3 DNA sequence: TGTGCCAGGAAAGAGCGGTACGAGCAGTACTTC.